The present T cell receptor beta chain was sequenced within a study of blood T cells in healthy people across ages. This CDR3 comprises 15 residues. Trimming removed 3 bases at V and 0 bases at J, with 9 bases between. CDR1 is KGHSH and CDR2 is LQKENI in the germline V gene. PCR was performed a second time for roughly 7 to 11 cycles using a sample-barcoded 5' primer and a J-beta primer mix. The template-switch adaptor, which had 12 random nucleotides, put a tag on each cDNA molecule. TCRdb reprocessed the 5' RACE reads via MiXCR and lists one record per CDR3 protein. The sample consists of roughly 800,000 distinct CDR3 sequences, roughly 25% of them appearing once. This clonotype was observed a single time. The same sample was also used in a study of T cells of mothers and their children. That report adds: Sample barcodes plus 2-4 random nucleotides came from the M1S primer.

The sample taken for sequencing was blood. The clonotype was recovered from a boy younger than 18 in good health. The chain has TRBV18 and TRBJ1-5; D ambiguous. CDR3 nucleotide sequence: TGTGCCAGCTCACCCGTATCTGGTAGCAATCAGCCCCAGCATTTT. Its protein is CASSPVSGSNQPQHF.